A single sample gave rise to the 3 T cell receptor beta chains below, sequenced in a study of blood T cells in healthy people across ages (dated by TCRdb to the mid-2010s). The method behind the library was 5' RACE. A second roughly 6 to 11 cycle PCR used a sample-barcoded 5' primer and a J-beta primer mix. TCRdb ran its own pipeline on the public reads, namely fastp trimming at Q25 and MiXCR clone calling, and kept in-frame beta chains. Each CDR3 protein appears once, grouped with its most common genes and DNA. Within this sample are fewer than 2,000,000 distinct CDR3 sequences, with approximately 40% of them counted one time only. The ten largest account for 20% to 25% of the sample. Sequenced input: blood. The receptors shown here come from a human donor in good health.

The chain joins TRBV5-1 to TRBJ1-1, with a possible D match to TRBD1 (6 bases). The CDR3 covers 15 residues. V gave up 4 bases and J gave up 1 base, with 14 bases separating them. The germline V gene has CDR1 SGHRS and CDR2 YFSETQ. CDR3 nucleotides: TGCGCCAGCAGCAAGGGACCAGGGGCGAACACTGAAGCTTTCTTT. It is translated as CASSKGPGANTEAFF.

The V call is TRBV4-2, the J call TRBJ1-2; D not resolved. Germline-derived CDR1 and CDR2 are LGHNA and YNFKEQ. The CDR3 has 13 amino acids. V was cut by 7 bases and J by 5 bases, with 14 bases left in between. CDR3 DNA: TGTGCCAGCATGGACGGCACCTCTTATGGCTACACCTTC. This sequence encodes CASMDGTSYGYTF.

The rearrangement uses TRBV6-5 and TRBJ2-2, with TRBD1 identical over 7 bases. Germline CDR1 reads MNHEY; CDR2 reads SVGAGI. The CDR3 covers 14 residues. The ends lost 7 bases at V and 5 bases at J; junction bases unmatched: 7. CDR3 loop: CASIKTGSTGELFF. CDR3 sequence (DNA): TGTGCCAGCATCAAGACAGGGTCGACCGGGGAGCTGTTTTTT.